This passage covers 31 T cell receptor beta chains from one sample sequenced in a study of T cells in Graves' hyperthyroidism and ophthalmopathy. TCR beta CDR3 regions were amplified from RNA. HTBI primers were employed in a first-round RT-PCR of the TCR CDR3. TCRdb analysed the multiplex PCR reads with MiXCR anew, one entry per CDR3 protein. This table has around 620,000 distinct CDR3 sequences, 40% to 55% appearing once. The sequencing input was peripheral blood or thyroid tissue (not recorded which). Receptors originate from an adult woman with Graves' disease, either hyperthyroidism or ophthalmopathy (not recorded which).

This clonotype was observed many times. The chain recombines TRBV11-2 with TRBJ1-6; tentatively, D is TRBD1 (5 bases). CDR1 and CDR2 from the germline V gene are SGHAT and FQNNGV. CDR3 length: 17 residues. The V gene lost 5 bases and the J gene lost 0 bases, with 14 bases spanning the gap. CDR3 coding DNA: TGTGCCAGCAGCCCCTCCGGGGGTGCCTCCTATAATTCACCCCTCCACTTT. Translation gives CASSPSGGASYNSPLHF.

This sequence joins TRBV29-1 and TRBJ1-2; tentatively, D is TRBD1 (5 bases). CDR1 is SQVTM and CDR2 is ANQGSEA in the germline V gene. The CDR3 runs 13 residues. V was shortened by 4 bases and J by 8 bases, with 17 bases between the two germline ends. CDR3 coding DNA: TGCAGCGTTGGGCCTAGGGACCCTGGGGGCTACACCTTC. Translating gives CSVGPRDPGGYTF.

This clonotype appeared many times. J is TRBJ2-7 and V is TRBV11-2; 9 bases line up with TRBD2. The CDR3 runs 14 residues. CDR1 SGHAT and CDR2 FQNNGV come from the germline V gene. Trimming cost V 5 bases and J 4 bases; bases outside gene matches: 6. CDR3 nucleotides: TGTGCCAGCAGCCAAACTAGCGGGCCATACGAGCAGTACTTC. Encoded protein: CASSQTSGPYEQYF.

This clonotype was counted ten times or more. The chain links TRBV7-9 to TRBJ1-1; 7 nucleotides agree with TRBD1. J gave up 5 bases and V 7 bases, and 16 bases lay outside the gene matches. Per the germline V gene, CDR1 is SEHNR and CDR2 is FQNEAQ (reference sequence). CDR3 length: 16 amino acids. This CDR3 reads CASKHRTGNQRTEAFF. CDR3 nucleotide sequence: TGTGCCAGCAAACATCGGACAGGCAACCAAAGAACTGAAGCTTTCTTT.

This rearrangement joins TRBV7-9 to TRBJ1-4; TRBD1 is a possible D gene (5 bases). V was pared by 5 bases and J by 6 bases, with 25 bases between. Germline V lookup: CDR1 SEHNR, CDR2 FQNEAQ (reference sequence). The CDR3 is 18 amino acids. The CDR3, as DNA: TGTGCCAGCAGCGGACAAGACAGCCCCGGGCCCGGTGATGAAAAACTGTTTTTT. Residues: CASSGQDSPGPGDEKLFF.

This clonotype was found a few times. This rearrangement joins TRBV12-3 or TRBV12-4 to TRBJ2-2, with D unclear. The V gene lost 5 bases and the J gene lost 6 bases, with 13 bases spanning the gap. This CDR3 contains 14 residues. DNA for the CDR3: TGTGCCAGCAGTCCGAACTACCCGGCCGGGGAGCTGTTTTTT. This codes for CASSPNYPAGELFF.

This clonotype has just a few counts. This rearrangement joins TRBV6-1 to TRBJ1-2; no definite D call. Germline lookup yields CDR1 MNHNS and CDR2 SASEGT. V shed 6 bases and J shed 4 bases, with 12 bases lying between them. CDR3 length: 13 residues. The CDR3 reads CASRRHGSYGYTF. The CDR3 coding sequence is TGTGCCAGCAGGAGACACGGGAGCTATGGCTACACCTTC.

This clonotype was counted many times. The chain employs TRBV7-9 and TRBJ2-5; D ambiguous. CDR1 is SEHNR and CDR2 is FQNEAQ in the germline V gene (reference sequence). V was shortened by 7 bases and J by 7 bases, with 10 bases between the two germline ends. The CDR3 length is 11 residues. The CDR3 sequence: CASILRGTQYF. The CDR3 DNA reads TGTGCCAGCATCCTACGAGGGACCCAGTACTTC.

This clonotype turned up a few times. The chain couples TRBV11-2 to TRBJ1-1; TRBD1 might be the D (6 bases). V was clipped by 5 bases and J by 5 bases, with 12 bases between them. The germline V gene has CDR1 SGHAT and CDR2 FQNNGV. The CDR3 is 13 residues long. CDR3 coding DNA: TGTGCCAGCAGCCGACAGGTTGGGACTGAAGCTTTCTTT. Translating gives CASSRQVGTEAFF.

This clonotype was seen repeatedly, ten times or more. This chain uses TRBV5-1 with TRBJ1-1, with D possibly matching TRBD1 (6 bases). CDR1 is SGHRS and CDR2 is YFSETQ in the germline V gene. V shed 0 bases and J shed 7 bases, with 13 bases lying between them. CDR3 length equals 14 residues. The CDR3 coding sequence is TGCGCCAGCAGCTTGGGGGGGGGCGAGGGTGAAGCTTTCTTT. Protein: CASSLGGGEGEAFF.

The chain uses TRBV2 and TRBJ2-1; 12 positions agree with TRBD2. Trimming cost V 8 bases and J 9 bases; bases outside gene matches: 11. This CDR3 is 15 amino acids long. Germline V CDR1 and CDR2: SNHLY, FYNNEI. The CDR3 region is CASQPLAGGIGEQFF. Written as DNA, the CDR3 is TGTGCCAGCCAGCCACTAGCGGGGGGAATTGGTGAGCAGTTCTTC.

This clonotype was counted a few times. The DNA for the CDR3 is TGTGCCACCAGCTTGGGCAATCAGCCCCAGCATTTT. It codes for CATSLGNQPQHF. This chain connects TRBV15 to TRBJ1-5; no firm D call. Germline V gene lookup returns CDR1 LNHNV and CDR2 YYDKDF (reference sequence). This CDR3 spans 12 amino acids. The V and J ends lost 5 bases and 2 bases respectively, with 4 bases between them. The full variable domain, rest sourced from reference TRBV15 and TRBJ1-5, is DAMVIQNPRYQVTQFGKPVTLSCSQTLNHNVMYWYQQKSSQAPKLLFHYYDKDFNNEADTPDNFQSRRPNTSFCFLDIRSPGLGDTAMYLCATSLGNQPQHFGDGTRLSIL.

This chain uses TRBV29-1 with TRBJ2-7; 8 bases fit TRBD1. This CDR3 comprises 14 residues. Germline assignment: CDR1 SQVTM and CDR2 ANQGSEA. V gave up 6 bases and J gave up 2 bases; unmatched junction bases: 9. CDR3 in amino acids: CSVVDREVAYEQYF. In DNA form, the CDR3 reads TGCAGCGTCGTGGACAGGGAAGTTGCCTACGAGCAGTACTTC.

This CDR3 is CASRSTHAGEQYF. CDR3 DNA sequence: TGTGCCAGCAGATCGACACACGCCGGCGAGCAGTACTTC. The chain combines TRBV2 with TRBJ2-7; unclear D gene. The CDR3 has 13 residues. The V end was cut by 6 bases, the J end by 6 bases, with 15 bases between. Germline V gene lookup returns CDR1 SNHLY and CDR2 FYNNEI. The entire variable domain, with the rest obtained from reference TRBV2 and TRBJ2-7, is as follows: EPEVTQTPSHQVTQMGQEVILRCVPISNHLYFYWYRQILGQKVEFLVSFYNNEISEKSEIFDDQFSVERPDGSNFTLKIRSTKLEDSAMYFCASRSTHAGEQYFGPGTRLTVT.

The gene calls are TRBV7-2 and TRBJ1-2; 11 positions agree with TRBD1. Looked up from germline, CDR1 is SGHTA and CDR2 is FQGNSA. There are 13 residues in the CDR3. V was clipped by 4 bases and J by 8 bases; unmatched bases: 3. The CDR3 DNA reads as TGTGCCAGCAGCTGGGGACAGGGGGGCGGCTACACCTTC. Encoded protein: CASSWGQGGGYTF.

This chain uses TRBV5-1 with TRBJ1-2; TRBD1 is a possible D gene (5 bases). The ends were cut back, 2 bases at V and 6 bases at J, with 11 bases in the middle. The CDR3 length is 13 residues. The V gene's germline CDR1 is SGHRS and CDR2 YFSETQ. The CDR3: CASSFKGANGYTF. The CDR3 bases are TGCGCCAGCAGCTTTAAAGGGGCGAATGGCTACACCTTC.

The chain combines TRBV20-1 with TRBJ2-5; no clear D gene. V lost 2 bases, J lost 5 bases, and 9 bases lay in between. CDR3 size: 12 residues. CDR1 and CDR2 (germline): DFQATT, SNEGSKA (reference sequence). The CDR3 reads CSARTVMETQYF. As DNA, the CDR3 is TGCAGTGCTAGAACGGTGATGGAGACCCAGTACTTC.

The chain is built from TRBV11-1 and TRBJ2-7, with TRBD2 matching 10 bases. V gave up 5 bases and J gave up 5 bases; unmatched junction bases: 9. The CDR3 consists of 15 residues. Germline CDR1 is SGHAT and CDR2 is FQDESV (reference sequence). CDR3 coding DNA: TGTGCCAGCAGCCCAAGCGGGAGGGCTCGAAACGAGCAGTACTTC. This codes for CASSPSGRARNEQYF.

This clonotype has at least ten counts. This chain uses TRBV4-1 with TRBJ1-5, with D uncertain. The ends were cut back, 1 base at V and 4 bases at J, with 8 bases in the middle. The CDR3 length is 14 residues. Germline V gives CDR1 MGHRA, CDR2 YSYEKL. In DNA, the CDR3 is TGCGCCAGCAGCCAAGTAAAGCCTAATCAGCCCCAGCATTTT. Its protein product is CASSQVKPNQPQHF.

Ten or more counts support this clonotype. The J gene is TRBJ1-4, the V gene TRBV2, with unresolved D. Trimming left V 0 bases short and J 8 bases short, with 10 bases between. Looked up from germline, CDR1 is SNHLY and CDR2 is FYNNEI. The CDR3 loop spans 14 amino acids. The CDR3 DNA sequence: TGTGCCAGCAGTGAAGCGCTCGGGCAGGAAAAACTGTTTTTT. This gives the protein CASSEALGQEKLFF.

The sample holds a few counts of this clonotype. The chain has TRBV10-3 and TRBJ2-2; D call uncertain. Germline V gives CDR1 ENHRY, CDR2 SYGVKD. The CDR3 spans 13 residues. Trimming stripped 1 base from V and 4 bases from J, with 4 bases between. The DNA for the CDR3 is TGTGCCATCAGTGAGTGGGCCACCGGGGAGCTGTTTTTT. Amino acids: CAISEWATGELFF.

V is TRBV19 and J is TRBJ2-1, with D perhaps TRBD1 (6 bases). Looked up from germline, CDR1 is LNHDA and CDR2 is SQIVND (reference sequence). CDR3 size: 15 residues. Trimming pared 4 bases from V and 0 bases from J, leaving 10 bases between. CDR3: CASSTGTSSYNEQFF. CDR3 DNA sequence: TGTGCCAGTAGTACCGGGACAAGCTCCTACAATGAGCAGTTCTTC. Drawing the rest from reference TRBV19 and TRBJ2-1, the complete variable domain is DGGITQSPKYLFRKEGQNVTLSCEQNLNHDAMYWYRQDPGQGLRLIYYSQIVNDFQKGDIAEGYSVSREKKESFPLTVTSAQKNPTAFYLCASSTGTSSYNEQFFGPGTRLTVL.

A few counts support this clonotype. The rearrangement joins TRBV28 to TRBJ2-7; tentative D call: TRBD1 (6 bases). Trimming removed 3 bases at V and 0 bases at J, with 12 bases between. The CDR3 runs to 15 residues. Per the germline V gene, CDR1 is MDHEN and CDR2 is SYDVKM. DNA of the CDR3: TGTGCCAGCAGTTTTAGGGGGATGAACTCCTACGAGCAGTACTTC. Amino acids: CASSFRGMNSYEQYF.

The chain couples TRBV10-2 to TRBJ1-5, with a possible D match to TRBD1 (6 bases). Germline CDR1 reads WSHSY; CDR2 reads SAAADI. The CDR3 is made up of 14 amino acids. V was pared by 0 bases and J by 7 bases, with 10 bases between. The CDR3 reads CASSESGGRQPQHF. In DNA form, the CDR3 reads TGCGCCAGCAGTGAGTCGGGGGGCAGGCAGCCCCAGCATTTT.

The genes are TRBV7-9 and TRBJ1-2; 8 bases fit TRBD1. The CDR3 totals 14 residues. J was trimmed by 8 bases and V by 5 bases; bases with no gene match: 10. Germline lookup yields CDR1 SEHNR and CDR2 FQNEAQ (reference sequence). CDR3 nucleotides: TGTGCCAGCAGCCCCCCAGGACAGGGCGGCGGCTACACCTTC. Protein sequence: CASSPPGQGGGYTF.

The table lists this clonotype with many counts. The chain has TRBV20-1 and TRBJ1-2; D is uncertain. Between the trimmed V and J ends, which lost 3 bases and 6 bases, there was a span of 14 bases. This CDR3 is 13 amino acids long. Looked up from germline, CDR1 is DFQATT and CDR2 is SNEGSKA (reference sequence). In DNA form, the CDR3 reads TGCAGTGCTAGGATCGGGGAGATCGATGGCTACACCTTC. Amino acid sequence: CSARIGEIDGYTF.

The chain links TRBV5-1 to TRBJ1-3; D possibly corresponds to TRBD1 (6 bases). V was cut by 4 bases and J by 4 bases, with 15 bases left in between. The CDR3 is 15 amino acids. The germline V gene encodes CDR1 SGHRS and CDR2 YFSETQ. The CDR3 region is CASSPPGGEGNTIYF. The CDR3 DNA reads TGCGCCAGCAGCCCTCCGGGGGGCGAAGGAAACACCATATATTTT. Complete variable domain (other parts from reference TRBV5-1 and TRBJ1-3): KAGVTQTPRYLIKTRGQQVTLSCSPISGHRSVSWYQQTPGQGLQFLFEYFSETQRNKGNFPGRFSGRQFSNSRSEMNVSTLELGDSALYLCASSPPGGEGNTIYFGEGSWLTVV.

This chain uses TRBV7-8 with TRBJ2-5; 7 nucleotides match TRBD1. The germline V gene encodes CDR1 SGHVS and CDR2 FQNEAQ. Trimming removed 6 bases from V and 5 bases from J; junction bases left unmatched: 9. There are 14 residues in the CDR3. Here the CDR3 DNA reads TGTGCCAGCAGGATAGACAGGGTTGGCGAGACCCAGTACTTC. Translated, it gives CASRIDRVGETQYF. The full variable domain, its missing parts supplied by reference TRBV7-8 and TRBJ2-5, is GAGVSQSPRYKVAKRGQDVALRCDPISGHVSLFWYQQALGQGPEFLTYFQNEAQLDKSGLPSDRFFAERPEGSVSTLKIQRTQQEDSAVYLCASRIDRVGETQYFGPGTRLLVL.

The chain links TRBV7-8 to TRBJ2-7; D might be TRBD1 (6 bases). With 0 bases removed from V and 7 bases from J, the gap between germline ends came to 13 bases. The CDR3 spans 14 residues. Germline V gene sequence: CDR1 SGHVS, CDR2 FQNEAQ. CDR3 sequence (DNA): TGTGCCAGCAGCTTAGCGGGAAGGGGGAGTGAGCAGTACTTC. Its protein product is CASSLAGRGSEQYF.

This clonotype appeared once. This may come from a read error, since a much larger clone is one base off. This rearrangement joins TRBV7-9 to TRBJ2-7; no definite D call. This CDR3 is built from 13 residues. Trimming left V 11 bases short and J 0 bases short, with 14 bases between. CDR1 and CDR2 (germline): SEHNR, FQNEAQ (reference sequence). The CDR3 bases are TGTGCCGGCACCACGCTAAACTCCTACGAGCAGTACTTC. Translated: CAGTTLNSYEQYF.

The chain has TRBV28 and TRBJ1-5, with a tentative D call TRBD1 (6 bases). CDR3 length: 15 amino acids. The germline CDR1 and CDR2 sequences are MDHEN and SYDVKM. The ends were cut back, 2 bases at V and 5 bases at J, with 13 bases in the middle. CDR3 sequence reads: CASSLTSRGHQPQHF. CDR3 DNA: TGTGCCAGCAGTTTAACTTCCAGGGGCCATCAGCCCCAGCATTTT.